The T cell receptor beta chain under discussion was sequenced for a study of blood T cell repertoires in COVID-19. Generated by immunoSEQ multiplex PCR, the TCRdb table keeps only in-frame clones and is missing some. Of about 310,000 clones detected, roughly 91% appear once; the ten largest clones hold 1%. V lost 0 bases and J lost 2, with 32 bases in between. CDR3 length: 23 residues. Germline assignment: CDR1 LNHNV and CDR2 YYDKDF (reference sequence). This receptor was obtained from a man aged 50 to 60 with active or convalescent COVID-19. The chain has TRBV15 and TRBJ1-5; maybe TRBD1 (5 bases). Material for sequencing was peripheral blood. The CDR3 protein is CATSRDMAMVRQGPGDGNQPQHF. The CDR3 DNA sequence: TGTGCCACCAGCAGAGATATGGCTATGGTTAGGCAGGGCCCCGGCGATGGCAATCAGCCCCAGCATTTT.